This T cell receptor (beta chain) was profiled in a study of T cell responses to AZD1222 COVID-19 vaccine. Study conclusions and caveats: Among the donors, most were white British and more were female, and clonal diversity was possibly underestimated.

A word on this clone: Its antigen is not known.

Assay used: immunoSEQ multiplex PCR; TCRdb lists only in-frame clones, some missing. The sample holds 100,000 or so clones, about nine tenths seen once. Germline V gene sequence: CDR1 MNHEY, CDR2 SMNVEV (reference sequence). The CDR3 length is 18 residues. The V gene end was trimmed by 4 bases and the J gene end by 1 base; junction bases not matched to a gene: 11. The clonotype originates from an adult in good health. V gene TRBV27 combines with J gene TRBJ1-5, with 9 bases identical to TRBD1. Here the sequenced sample was peripheral blood, taken on day 0 of AZD1222 vaccination. The CDR3 nucleotides read TGTGCCAGCAGTTCGGGACAGGGAAGAGGGGGGAGCAATCAGCCCCAGCATTTT. Translated, it gives CASSSGQGRGGSNQPQHF.